The sequence of this T cell receptor beta chain was determined in a study of T cell clonality in common variable immunodeficiency. This clone was recorded at least ten times. Its cognate antigen is unknown. The sequence runs out 3 residues before the end of the CDR3; the remainder is reconstructed from the germline J gene. Regarding the study as a whole: Fewer deletions and N-nucleotide insertions were reportedly seen in common variable immunodeficiency TCR beta sequences.

Patients and controls were mostly of Caucasian heritage. V gave up 6 bases and J gave up 5 bases, with 14 bases separating them. The CDR3 is 13 amino acids. Germline-derived CDR1 and CDR2 are SGHRS and YFSETQ. Equal genomic DNA amounts from CVID and control samples were sequenced. Assay: immunoSEQ multiplex PCR; the TCRdb copy retains only in-frame clones and omits some. The sample has about 59,000 clones, none seen only once. This clonotype was obtained from a person aged 18 to 75 in good health. This chain joins TRBV5-1 and TRBJ2-5; D unresolved. The sequenced sample was peripheral blood mononuclear cells. The CDR3 reads CASKSQATETQYF. The CDR3 bases that were read are TGCGCCAGCAAGTCGCAGGCCACGGAGACC.